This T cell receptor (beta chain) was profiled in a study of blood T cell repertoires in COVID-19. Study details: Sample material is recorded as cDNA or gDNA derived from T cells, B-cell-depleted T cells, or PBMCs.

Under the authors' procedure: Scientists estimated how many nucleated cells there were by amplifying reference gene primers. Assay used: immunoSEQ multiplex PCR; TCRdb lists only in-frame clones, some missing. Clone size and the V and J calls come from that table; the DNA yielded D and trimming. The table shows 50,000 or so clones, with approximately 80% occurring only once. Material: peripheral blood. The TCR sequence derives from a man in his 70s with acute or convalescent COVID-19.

CDR3 sequence (DNA): TGTGCCAGCAGCTTAGTCAGGGGGCCTAACACTGAAGCTTTCTTT. Encoded protein: CASSLVRGPNTEAFF. The chain is built from TRBV7-2 and TRBJ1-1; 8 bases agree with TRBD1. The length of the CDR3 is 15 residues. The V segment lost 1 base and the J segment 2 bases; nucleotides outside the gene matches: 3. The V gene's germline CDR1 is SGHTA and CDR2 FQGNSA.